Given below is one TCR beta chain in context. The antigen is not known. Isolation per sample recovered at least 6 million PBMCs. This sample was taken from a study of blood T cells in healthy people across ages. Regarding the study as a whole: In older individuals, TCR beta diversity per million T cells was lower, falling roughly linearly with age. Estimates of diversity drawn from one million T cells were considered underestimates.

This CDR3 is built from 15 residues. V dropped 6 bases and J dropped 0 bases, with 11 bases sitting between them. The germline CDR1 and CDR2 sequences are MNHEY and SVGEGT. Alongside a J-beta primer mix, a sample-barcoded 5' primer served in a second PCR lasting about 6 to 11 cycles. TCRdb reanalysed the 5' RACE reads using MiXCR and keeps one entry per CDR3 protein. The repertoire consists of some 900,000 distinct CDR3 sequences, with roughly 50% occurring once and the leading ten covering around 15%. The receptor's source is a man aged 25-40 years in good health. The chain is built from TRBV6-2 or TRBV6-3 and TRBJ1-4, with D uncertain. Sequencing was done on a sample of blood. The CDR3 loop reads CASSRRSATNEKLFF. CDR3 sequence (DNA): TGTGCCAGCAGCCGTCGTAGTGCAACTAATGAAAAACTGTTTTTT.